The 15 T cell receptor beta chains given below trace back to one sample, sequenced in a study of shared clonotypes between healthy human individuals. Clones were sequenced by immunoSEQ multiplex PCR, and TCRdb holds only the in-frame ones, with some missing. The sample lists around 1.1 million clones; roughly 74% were seen once. The sequencing sample was made of memory CD4+ T cells from PBMCs. Stated subset: CD45RA-negative fraction. These receptors all stem from a man aged 18 to 30 in good health. Some clones in this sample may be carry-over from other donors' samples.

The V and J genes are TRBV19 and TRBJ1-1; 7 bases fit TRBD1. This CDR3 is built from 13 residues. CDR1 and CDR2 from the germline V gene are LNHDA and SQIVND (reference sequence). Unmatched junction bases numbered 4, after V lost 9 bases and J lost 0 bases. CDR3 sequence (DNA): TGTGCCAGCACGGGACAGCTGAACACTGAAGCTTTCTTT. Amino acids: CASTGQLNTEAFF.

The chain combines TRBV13 with TRBJ2-7; 7 nucleotides align to TRBD2. V lost 5 bases and J lost 3; bases outside the gene matches: 7. The CDR3 runs to 14 residues. Germline V gives CDR1 PRHDT, CDR2 FYEKMQ (reference sequence). CDR3 amino acids: CASSLRGEYYEQYF. DNA of the CDR3: TGTGCCAGCAGCCTCCGGGGGGAGTACTACGAGCAGTACTTC. Using reference TRBV13 and TRBJ2-7 for the parts outside the CDR3, the full variable domain is AAGVIQSPRHLIKEKRETATLKCYPIPRHDTVYWYQQGPGQDPQFLISFYEKMQSDKGSIPDRFSAQQFSDYHSELNMSSLELGDSALYFCASSLRGEYYEQYFGPGTRLTVT.

The rearrangement links TRBV2 to TRBJ2-3; unclear D gene. Germline values: CDR1 SNHLY, CDR2 FYNNEI. The CDR3 is 14 residues long. V was cut by 5 bases and J by 2 bases, with 11 bases left in between. For the CDR3, the DNA is TGTGCCAGCAGTACGATGTCCCCCACAGATACGCAGTATTTT. Translation: CASSTMSPTDTQYF.

The V and J genes are TRBV6-1 and TRBJ1-4; perhaps TRBD1 as D (6 bases). V lost 6 bases and J 15 bases, leaving 23 bases between the germline ends. Germline V lookup: CDR1 MNHNS, CDR2 SASEGT. This CDR3 is 14 amino acids long. DNA for the CDR3: TGTGCCAGCAGCTCCTTCCGGGCCCAGGGGCATATGTTTTTT. Translation: CASSSFRAQGHMFF.

Concerning this clone: Distinct nucleotide sequences in the sample also encode this CDR3. V usage is TRBV5-1 and J usage is TRBJ2-3, with 7 bases aligning to TRBD1. Germline CDR1 and CDR2: SGHRS and YFSETQ. Trimming cost V 1 base and J 2 bases; bases outside gene matches: 4. This CDR3 contains 15 residues. The CDR3 loop is CASSLNRGSTDTQYF. The CDR3 bases are TGCGCCAGCAGCTTGAACAGGGGTTCCACAGATACGCAGTATTTT. Full variable domain (outside the CDR3, taken from reference TRBV5-1 and TRBJ2-3): KAGVTQTPRYLIKTRGQQVTLSCSPISGHRSVSWYQQTPGQGLQFLFEYFSETQRNKGNFPGRFSGRQFSNSRSEMNVSTLELGDSALYLCASSLNRGSTDTQYFGPGTRLTVL.

The chain links TRBV27 to TRBJ1-1, with D possibly being TRBD1 (6 bases). V was pared by 6 bases and J by 4 bases, with 15 bases between. CDR1 MNHEY and CDR2 SMNVEV come from the germline V gene (reference sequence). This CDR3 is built from 14 residues. The CDR3 protein is CASSPMWGATEAFF. The CDR3 region has the DNA TGTGCCAGCAGCCCCATGTGGGGGGCCACTGAAGCTTTCTTT.

About this clone: This may arise from a read error, as a much more abundant clone is one base away. J is TRBJ2-2 and V is TRBV4-2, with D possibly being TRBD1 or TRBD2 (5 bases each). V gave up 1 base and J gave up 5 bases, with 8 bases separating them. The germline CDR1 and CDR2 sequences are LGHNA and YNFKEQ. This CDR3 is built from 14 residues. The CDR3 DNA sequence: TGTGCCAGCAGCCAAGGTGAGGGGACCGGGGAGCTGTTTTTT. This codes for CASSQGEGTGELFF.

The chain uses TRBV28 and TRBJ1-2; D is possibly TRBD1 (5 bases). The CDR3 totals 13 residues. Germline assignment: CDR1 MDHEN and CDR2 SYDVKM. V was trimmed by 5 bases and J by 7 bases, leaving 14 bases between them. The CDR3 sequence: CASSSTGLGGYTF. In DNA form, the CDR3 reads TGTGCCAGCAGTAGTACAGGACTCGGTGGCTACACCTTC.

This clone came up once. This rearrangement joins TRBV7-9 to TRBJ2-5; 10 bases map to TRBD1. Germline V gene lookup returns CDR1 SEHNR and CDR2 FQNEAQ (reference sequence). Trimming took 1 base from V and 4 from J; bases not matched to a gene: 3. CDR3 length equals 15 residues. CDR3 amino acids: CASSLGGQGIETQYF. The CDR3 DNA follows: TGTGCCAGCAGCTTAGGGGGACAGGGGATAGAGACCCAGTACTTC.

The V and J genes are TRBV28 and TRBJ1-1, with 7 bases matching TRBD1. The CDR3 runs to 13 residues. Germline CDR1 reads MDHEN; CDR2 reads SYDVKM. V shed 3 bases, J shed 11 bases, and the junction held 9 bases outside the gene matches. The CDR3 sequence is CASSFLRGQNAFF. CDR3 bases: TGTGCCAGCAGTTTCCTTAGGGGGCAGAATGCTTTCTTT.

The V and J genes are TRBV4-1 and TRBJ2-1; 8 nucleotides line up with TRBD2. J gave up 3 bases and V 4 bases, and 2 bases lay outside the gene matches. The CDR3 has 14 amino acids. CDR1 and CDR2 from the germline V gene are MGHRA and YSYEKL. In DNA, the CDR3 is TGCGCCAGCAGCCTGGGGACTAGCTACAATGAGCAGTTCTTC. Encoded protein: CASSLGTSYNEQFF.

Of note for this clone: The sample holds other DNA sequences that translate to the same CDR3. V is TRBV7-2 and J is TRBJ1-4; D not resolved. Germline CDR1 reads SGHTA; CDR2 reads FQGNSA. V was shortened by 2 bases and J by 0 bases, with 4 bases between the two germline ends. The CDR3 runs to 14 residues. This chain's CDR3 is CASSLRATNEKLFF. The DNA of the CDR3 is TGTGCCAGCAGCTTAAGGGCAACTAATGAAAAACTGTTTTTT.

In regard to this clone: In the same sample, other DNA sequences code for this CDR3. The chain joins TRBV7-2 to TRBJ1-4; no reliable D call. CDR3 length: 16 amino acids. V lost 0 bases and J 0 bases, leaving 8 bases between the germline ends. The germline CDR1 and CDR2 sequences are SGHTA and FQGNSA. The CDR3 DNA follows: TGTGCCAGCAGCTTAGCGACTGCTGCAACTAATGAAAAACTGTTTTTT. It codes for CASSLATAATNEKLFF.

The chain uses TRBV5-8 and TRBJ2-3; D might be TRBD2 (6 bases). The CDR3 is 13 amino acids. The V gene lost 6 bases and the J gene lost 6 bases, with 14 bases spanning the gap. CDR1 and CDR2 from the germline V gene are SGHTS and YDEGEE. CDR3 in DNA: TGTGCCAGCATGGGGGGATTCTGGGATACGCAGTATTTT. It is translated as CASMGGFWDTQYF.

A word on this clone: A much larger clone lies one base from this, so it may be a read error. The chain recombines TRBV15 with TRBJ2-7; D unclear. This CDR3 contains 13 residues. The germline V gene has CDR1 LNHNV and CDR2 YYDKDF (reference sequence). V lost 8 bases and J lost 0, with 11 bases in between. The CDR3 DNA sequence: TGTGCCACCGCGGTCGGCGTCTCCTACGAGCAGTACTTC. It codes for CATAVGVSYEQYF.